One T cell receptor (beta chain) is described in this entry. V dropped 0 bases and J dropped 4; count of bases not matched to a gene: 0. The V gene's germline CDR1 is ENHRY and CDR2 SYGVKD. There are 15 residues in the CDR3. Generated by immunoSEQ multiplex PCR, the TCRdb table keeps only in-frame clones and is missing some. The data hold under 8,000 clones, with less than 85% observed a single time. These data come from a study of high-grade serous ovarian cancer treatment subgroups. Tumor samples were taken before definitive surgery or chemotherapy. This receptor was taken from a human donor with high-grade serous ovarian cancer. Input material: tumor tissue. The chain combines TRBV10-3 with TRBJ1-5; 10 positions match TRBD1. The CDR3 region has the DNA TGTGCCATCAGTGAGTCGGGACAGGGGAATCAGCCCCAGCATTTT. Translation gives CAISESGQGNQPQHF.